This T cell receptor beta chain was documented in a study of blood T cell repertoires in COVID-19. Overall study context: T cells, B-cell-depleted T cells, or PBMCs supplied cDNA or gDNA.

Seattle enrolled patients during active infection and tracked them longitudinally. In the original analysis: Counts of nucleated cells, estimated from reference gene primer amplification, were obtained. The protocol was immunoSEQ multiplex PCR, while the TCRdb copy is restricted to in-frame clones and leaves out a portion. For V, J and clone size, that table is used; D and trimming come from the DNA. The sample holds 95,000 or so clones, roughly 80% seen once. Germline-derived CDR1 and CDR2 are SNHLY and FYNNEI. The CDR3 contains 14 residues. Trimming cost V 6 bases and J 3 bases; bases outside gene matches: 8. This clone is a singleton in its sample.

The sample was peripheral blood. The receptor was isolated from a man at least 80 years old with COVID-19, enrolled during active disease. This chain connects TRBV2 to TRBJ2-7; TRBD1 matches at 7 bases. The chain's CDR3 is CASSQGVGLYEQYF. CDR3 in DNA: TGTGCCAGCAGCCAGGGGGTGGGCCTCTACGAGCAGTACTTC.